This TCR beta chain derives from a study of blood T cell repertoires in COVID-19. Across the whole study: Some COVID-19 samples were acute and others convalescent; all came from the United States, Italy and Spain. T cells, B-cell-depleted T cells, or PBMCs supplied cDNA or gDNA.

In the original processing: By means of reference gene primer amplification, nucleated cell counts were estimated. Libraries were prepared by immunoSEQ multiplex PCR; TCRdb keeps only in-frame clonotypes and omits some of them. D and trimming come from the DNA, and the V and J calls and clone size come from that table. Counted here are roughly 130,000 clones, about four fifths occurring once; the ten biggest clones make up about a sixth. This TCR came from a woman in her forties or fifties with acute or convalescent COVID-19. Sequencing was done on a sample of peripheral blood.

The CDR3 DNA follows: TGCGCCAGCAGCTTGTCCGGTCCAACTAATGAAAAACTGTTTTTT. Encoded protein: CASSLSGPTNEKLFF. V gene TRBV5-1 combines with J gene TRBJ1-4, with D hard to call. V was pared by 1 base and J by 0 bases, with 7 bases between. CDR3 length: 15 amino acids. Germline assignment: CDR1 SGHRS and CDR2 YFSETQ.